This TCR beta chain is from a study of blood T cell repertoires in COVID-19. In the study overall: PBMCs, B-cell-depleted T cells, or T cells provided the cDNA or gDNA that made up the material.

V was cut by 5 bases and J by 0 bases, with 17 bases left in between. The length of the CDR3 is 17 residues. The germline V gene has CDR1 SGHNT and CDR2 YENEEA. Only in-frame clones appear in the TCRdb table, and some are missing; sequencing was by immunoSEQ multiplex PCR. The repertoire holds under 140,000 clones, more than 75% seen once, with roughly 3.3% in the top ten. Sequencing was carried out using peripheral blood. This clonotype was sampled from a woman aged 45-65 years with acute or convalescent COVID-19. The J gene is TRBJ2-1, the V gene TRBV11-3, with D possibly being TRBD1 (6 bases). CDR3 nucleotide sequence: TGTGCCAGCAGCACCCCCCCCGGGACAAACTCCTACAATGAGCAGTTCTTC. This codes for CASSTPPGTNSYNEQFF. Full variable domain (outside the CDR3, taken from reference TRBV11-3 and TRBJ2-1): EAGVVQSPRYKIIEKKQPVAFWCNPISGHNTLYWYLQNLGQGPELLIRYENEEAVDDSQLPKDRFSAERLKGVDSTLKIQPAELGDSAVYLCASSTPPGTNSYNEQFFGPGTRLTVL.